This is a list of T cell receptor beta chains from one sample in a study of blood T cell repertoires in COVID-19. Sequencing used immunoSEQ multiplex PCR; TCRdb keeps in-frame clones, though not all of them. The top ten clones hold approximately 9% of a sample with 310,000 or so clones, approximately 88% of them seen once. Sequencing was done on a sample of PBMCs or T cells enriched from blood (not recorded which). Every receptor here comes from a woman between 18 and 29 years old who had recovered from COVID-19. Each CDR3 is given with its conserved first and last residue. The D gene is left open where the match is weak. Clone size appears in some rows only: once, few, many, or a class for an expanded clone.

d_call: TRBD1
cdr3_length: 15
clone_size: .
j_call: TRBJ1-3
v_call: TRBV6-5
cdr3_aa: CASRKTGAGGNTIYF
cdr3_nt: TGTGCCAGCAGGAAAACAGGGGCGGGGGGAAACACCATATATTTT

d_call: .
cdr3_length: 15
clone_size: .
j_call: TRBJ1-3
v_call: TRBV7-3
cdr3_aa: CASSPQGGSGNTIYF
cdr3_nt: TGTGCCAGCAGCCCCCAGGGAGGCTCTGGAAACACCATATATTTT

d_call: .
cdr3_length: 16
clone_size: few
j_call: TRBJ2-7
v_call: TRBV6-2/TRBV6-3
cdr3_aa: CASSYSFGRGAYEQYF
cdr3_nt: TGTGCCAGCAGTTACTCGTTCGGCAGGGGCGCCTACGAGCAGTACTTC

d_call: TRBD1
cdr3_length: 17
clone_size: .
j_call: TRBJ1-4
v_call: TRBV28
cdr3_aa: CASSLGAGQATNEKLFF
cdr3_nt: TGTGCCAGCAGTTTAGGGGCGGGACAGGCAACTAATGAAAAACTGTTTTTT

d_call: .
cdr3_length: 14
clone_size: .
j_call: TRBJ1-6
v_call: TRBV7-2
cdr3_aa: CASSQIMSDSPLHF
cdr3_nt: TGTGCCAGCAGCCAAATAATGTCGGATTCACCCCTCCACTTT

d_call: .
cdr3_length: 14
clone_size: .
j_call: TRBJ2-1
v_call: TRBV6-5
cdr3_aa: CASSYSSPYNEQFF
cdr3_nt: TGTGCCAGCAGTTACTCGAGCCCCTACAATGAGCAGTTCTTC

d_call: .
cdr3_length: 13
clone_size: once
j_call: TRBJ1-3
v_call: TRBV3-1/TRBV3-2
cdr3_aa: CASSQGQRNTIYF
cdr3_nt: TGTGCCAGCAGCCAAGGACAGAGAAACACCATATATTTT

d_call: .
cdr3_length: 13
clone_size: .
j_call: TRBJ1-2
v_call: TRBV28
cdr3_aa: CASQEPASYGYTF
cdr3_nt: TGTGCCAGCCAGGAACCGGCAAGCTATGGCTACACCTTC

d_call: .
cdr3_length: 18
clone_size: .
j_call: TRBJ2-6
v_call: TRBV24-1
cdr3_aa: CATSSPEAALSGANVLTF
cdr3_nt: TGTGCCACCAGTTCCCCCGAGGCAGCCCTCTCTGGGGCCAACGTCCTGACTTTC

d_call: TRBD1
cdr3_length: 14
clone_size: .
j_call: TRBJ2-3
v_call: TRBV7-3
cdr3_aa: CASSSDRGTDTQYF
cdr3_nt: TGTGCCAGCAGCTCGGACAGGGGAACAGATACGCAGTATTTT

d_call: TRBD2
cdr3_length: 16
clone_size: .
j_call: TRBJ2-1
v_call: TRBV4-2
cdr3_aa: CASSQDRGLASNEQFF
cdr3_nt: TGTGCCAGCAGCCAAGATAGGGGACTAGCGAGCAATGAGCAGTTCTTC

d_call: TRBD1
cdr3_length: 16
clone_size: .
j_call: TRBJ2-1
v_call: TRBV7-9
cdr3_aa: CASSSLDRGNYNEQFF
cdr3_nt: TGTGCCAGCAGCTCTTTAGACAGGGGAAACTACAATGAGCAGTTCTTC

d_call: .
cdr3_length: 16
clone_size: once
j_call: TRBJ2-7
v_call: TRBV11-2
cdr3_aa: CASSLDPQGSSYEQYF
cdr3_nt: TGTGCCAGCAGCTTAGATCCGCAGGGGAGCTCCTACGAGCAGTACTTC

d_call: TRBD1
cdr3_length: 16
clone_size: .
j_call: TRBJ1-1
v_call: TRBV15
cdr3_aa: CATSRDLDRGDTEAFF
cdr3_nt: TGTGCCACCAGCAGAGATTTGGACAGGGGGGACACTGAAGCTTTCTTT

d_call: .
cdr3_length: 17
clone_size: .
j_call: TRBJ2-7
v_call: TRBV7-2
cdr3_aa: CASSLGVLGQNSYEQYF
cdr3_nt: TGTGCCAGCAGCTTAGGGGTCCTAGGACAGAACTCCTACGAGCAGTACTTC

d_call: .
cdr3_length: 16
clone_size: few
j_call: TRBJ2-7
v_call: TRBV6-5
cdr3_aa: CASSYSLPDGAYEQYF
cdr3_nt: TGTGCCAGCAGTTACTCCCTCCCCGATGGAGCCTACGAGCAGTACTTC

d_call: .
cdr3_length: 15
clone_size: medium-sized
j_call: TRBJ1-4
v_call: TRBV4-3
cdr3_aa: CASSQDGATNEKLFF
cdr3_nt: TGCGCCAGCAGCCAAGATGGAGCAACTAATGAAAAACTGTTTTTT

d_call: .
cdr3_length: 12
clone_size: .
j_call: TRBJ1-5
v_call: TRBV30
cdr3_aa: CAWSVLGSAQHF
cdr3_nt: TGTGCCTGGAGTGTACTCGGGTCGGCCCAGCATTTT

d_call: .
cdr3_length: 14
clone_size: .
j_call: TRBJ1-6
v_call: TRBV10-3
cdr3_aa: CAISEGIGVSPLHF
cdr3_nt: TGTGCCATCAGTGAAGGGATAGGGGTTTCACCCCTCCACTTT

d_call: .
cdr3_length: 15
clone_size: .
j_call: TRBJ1-6
v_call: TRBV10-2
cdr3_aa: CATSGSEPWNSPLHF
cdr3_nt: TGCGCCACCTCGGGTTCCGAACCTTGGAATTCACCCCTCCACTTT

d_call: .
cdr3_length: 12
clone_size: once
j_call: TRBJ2-5
v_call: TRBV5-6
cdr3_aa: CASRQGTETQYF
cdr3_nt: TGTGCCAGCAGGCAGGGCACGGAGACCCAGTACTTC

d_call: TRBD1
cdr3_length: 17
clone_size: .
j_call: TRBJ1-5
v_call: TRBV18
cdr3_aa: CASSRTGGLGRNQPQHF
cdr3_nt: TGTGCCAGCTCACGGACAGGGGGCCTTGGGAGAAATCAGCCCCAGCATTTT

d_call: .
cdr3_length: 12
clone_size: .
j_call: TRBJ1-3
v_call: TRBV10-3
cdr3_aa: CATGTSGNTIYF
cdr3_nt: TGTGCCACCGGGACTTCTGGAAACACCATATATTTT

d_call: .
cdr3_length: 16
clone_size: .
j_call: TRBJ2-5
v_call: TRBV21-1
cdr3_aa: CASSTYREWVQETQYF
cdr3_nt: TGTGCCAGCAGCACCTACAGGGAGTGGGTCCAAGAGACCCAGTACTTC

d_call: TRBD1
cdr3_length: 13
clone_size: .
j_call: TRBJ2-7
v_call: TRBV3-1/TRBV3-2
cdr3_aa: CASSAGTAYEQYF
cdr3_nt: TGTGCCAGCAGCGCCGGGACAGCCTACGAGCAGTACTTC

d_call: .
cdr3_length: 14
clone_size: .
j_call: TRBJ1-3
v_call: TRBV5-4
cdr3_aa: CASSYTGGYNTIYF
cdr3_nt: TGTGCCAGCAGCTACACAGGAGGGTATAACACCATATATTTT

d_call: .
cdr3_length: 13
clone_size: .
j_call: TRBJ1-3
v_call: TRBV7-8
cdr3_aa: CASRRKGGNTIYF
cdr3_nt: TGTGCCAGCAGGCGAAAGGGGGGAAACACCATATATTTT

d_call: .
cdr3_length: 15
clone_size: .
j_call: TRBJ2-1
v_call: TRBV4-1
cdr3_aa: CASSQANRGRNEQFF
cdr3_nt: TGCGCCAGCAGCCAAGCGAATCGGGGTCGGAATGAGCAGTTCTTC

d_call: TRBD1
cdr3_length: 14
clone_size: .
j_call: TRBJ1-2
v_call: TRBV2
cdr3_aa: CASSAGTGGYGYTF
cdr3_nt: TGTGCCAGCAGTGCTGGGACAGGCGGATATGGCTACACCTTC

d_call: .
cdr3_length: 12
clone_size: .
j_call: TRBJ2-5
v_call: TRBV28
cdr3_aa: CASSSGRETQYF
cdr3_nt: TGTGCCAGCAGTTCTGGCAGGGAGACCCAGTACTTC

d_call: .
cdr3_length: 14
clone_size: .
j_call: TRBJ2-7
v_call: TRBV9
cdr3_aa: CASSPRTVSYEQYF
cdr3_nt: TGTGCCAGCAGCCCGCGGACTGTCAGCTACGAGCAGTACTTC

d_call: TRBD1
cdr3_length: 16
clone_size: few
j_call: TRBJ1-3
v_call: TRBV4-3
cdr3_aa: CASSQSRQGAGNTIYF
cdr3_nt: TGCGCCAGCAGCCAATCCCGACAGGGAGCTGGAAACACCATATATTTT

d_call: .
cdr3_length: 15
clone_size: .
j_call: TRBJ1-4
v_call: TRBV4-2
cdr3_aa: CASSQGDYRTEKLFF
cdr3_nt: TGTGCCAGCAGCCAAGGGGACTACCGGACTGAAAAACTGTTTTTT

d_call: .
cdr3_length: 15
clone_size: .
j_call: TRBJ2-3
v_call: TRBV5-4
cdr3_aa: CASSLSGGATDTQYF
cdr3_nt: TGTGCCAGCAGCTTGTCGGGCGGGGCCACAGATACGCAGTATTTT

d_call: .
cdr3_length: 20
clone_size: .
j_call: TRBJ1-1
v_call: TRBV4-1
cdr3_aa: CASSPSQVGSTLRTNTEAFF
cdr3_nt: TGCGCCAGCAGCCCAAGCCAGGTAGGGAGCACCTTGAGAACAAACACTGAAGCTTTCTTT